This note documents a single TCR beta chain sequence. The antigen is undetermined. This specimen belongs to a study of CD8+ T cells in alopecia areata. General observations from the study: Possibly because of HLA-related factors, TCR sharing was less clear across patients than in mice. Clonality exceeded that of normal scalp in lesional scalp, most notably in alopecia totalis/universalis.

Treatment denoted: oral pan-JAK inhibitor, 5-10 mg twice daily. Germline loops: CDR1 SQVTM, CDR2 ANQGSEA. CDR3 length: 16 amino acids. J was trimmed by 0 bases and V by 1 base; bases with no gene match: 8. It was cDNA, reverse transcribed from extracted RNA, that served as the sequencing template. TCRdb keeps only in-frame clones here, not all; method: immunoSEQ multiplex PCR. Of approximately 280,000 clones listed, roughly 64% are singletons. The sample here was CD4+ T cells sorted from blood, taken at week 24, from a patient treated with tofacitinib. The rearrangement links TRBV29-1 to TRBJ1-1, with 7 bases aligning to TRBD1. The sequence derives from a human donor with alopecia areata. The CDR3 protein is CSVEVSRDSMNTEAFF. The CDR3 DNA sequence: TGCAGCGTTGAAGTAAGCCGGGACAGCATGAACACTGAAGCTTTCTTT.